A selection of T cell receptor beta chains follows, all from one sample in a study of T-cell memory formation after mild COVID-19. Each CDR3 protein gets one entry after TCRdb re-called the 5' RACE reads with MiXCR. The table lists 400,000 to 500,000 distinct CDR3 sequences, over 15% of them singletons. Material for sequencing was PBMCs or a T cell subset sorted from them (not recorded which). These receptors all stem from an adult woman who had mild COVID-19 (a few samples of this study predate the infection). Cell type and time point are not known. The conserved cysteine and the conserved F or W are not part of the CDR3 here.

V gene	J gene	CDR3 protein
TRBV5-1	TRBJ2-7	ASSLDRDEQY
TRBV2	TRBJ1-1	ASIIFGASRTEAF
TRBV29-1	TRBJ1-3	SVTQGSSGNTIY
TRBV7-8	TRBJ2-5	ASSPRRVQETQY
TRBV6-5	TRBJ1-1	ASSPTQGNTEAF
TRBV7-3	TRBJ2-1	ASSLIAGVTYNEQF
TRBV7-8	TRBJ2-5	ASNSQGRGETQY
TRBV13	TRBJ2-7	ASSVRDSSYEQY
TRBV6-2/TRBV6-3	TRBJ2-1	ASSYTSFSGNEQF
TRBV6-5	TRBJ2-1	ASSYQGTSGGRNEQF
TRBV7-2	TRBJ2-1	ASSLILAGGPNELNEQF
TRBV20-1	TRBJ1-2	SARDSKQGAWYT
TRBV5-6	TRBJ2-1	ASSSIVMGGSYNEQF
TRBV5-6	TRBJ2-7	ASRQTGNEQY
TRBV11-3	TRBJ2-1	ASRLEWEQF
TRBV19	TRBJ1-2	ASSRKDSSYGYT
TRBV5-4	TRBJ1-4	ASSFPNEKLF
TRBV30	TRBJ1-2	AWSVRGSVGYT
TRBV7-6	TRBJ2-3	ASSLALRSGIPDTQY
TRBV25-1	TRBJ2-5	ASSESGRGGTGETQY
TRBV25-1	TRBJ1-6	ASSERGQLDSPLH
TRBV7-2	TRBJ2-5	ASSLEGQGTRQY
TRBV27	TRBJ2-7	ASGNSDRAGEQY
TRBV6-5	TRBJ1-4	ASSWTITNEKLF
TRBV19	TRBJ2-4	ATRGDTSGNGNIQY
TRBV3-1	TRBJ1-4	ASSQETLNEKLF